Each of the 21 T cell receptor beta chains below was sequenced from the same sample in a study of T cell repertoires in cytomegalovirus infection. TCRdb reanalysed the reads using MiXCR and keeps one entry per CDR3 protein. The data contain fewer than 650,000 distinct CDR3 sequences, 35% to 50% of them seen just once; the ten biggest clones take up around 48%. Antigens of these TCRs are unknown. Specimen: cultured PBMCs, collected from culture after CMV antigen stimulation. The receptors originated from a human donor in good health (CMV status not recorded). Some clones in this sample may be carry-over from other donors' samples.

This clonotype was seen a handful of times. The chain is built from TRBV6-6 and TRBJ2-3; D is unresolved. CDR1 is MNHNY and CDR2 is SVGAGI in the germline V gene (reference sequence). The CDR3 spans 14 residues. V was pared by 5 bases and J by 4 bases, with 13 bases between. The CDR3 loop reads CASSPRMASDTQYF. The CDR3 DNA reads as TGTGCCAGCAGTCCCCGGATGGCCTCAGATACGCAGTATTTT.

This rearrangement joins TRBV6-1 to TRBJ2-2; no definite D call. Germline CDR1 reads MNHNS; CDR2 reads SASEGT. Trimming cost V 7 bases and J 6 bases, with 15 bases left between them. The CDR3 contains 14 residues. CDR3 coding DNA: TGTGCCAGCACCATAGGGTCCCTGGCCGGGGAGCTGTTTTTT. Translating gives CASTIGSLAGELFF.

This clonotype was found a few times. V and J are TRBV24-1 and TRBJ2-3; D perhaps matches TRBD2 (6 bases). The CDR3 spans 16 residues. V was pared by 4 bases and J by 4 bases, with 17 bases between. Germline CDR1 KGHDR, CDR2 SFDVKD. The CDR3 nucleotides are TGTGCCACCAGTGACCCCGGGCAGGGAGGAGCAGATACGCAGTATTTT. Protein sequence: CATSDPGQGGADTQYF.

This clonotype has just a few counts. The V call is TRBV25-1, the J call TRBJ2-3, with 7 bases lining up with TRBD2. The length of the CDR3 is 15 residues. CDR1 is MGHDK and CDR2 is SYGVNS in the germline V gene. Losses at the gene ends were 6 bases for V and 1 base for J; bases not matched to a gene: 7. The CDR3: CASRAAGVGTDTQYF. Here the CDR3 DNA reads TGTGCCAGCAGAGCGGCGGGAGTGGGCACAGATACGCAGTATTTT.

Comment on this clonotype: Sequence at one end of the junction differs from germline and may be a read error. The chain has TRBV12-3 or TRBV12-4 and TRBJ2-3, with 13 bases aligning to TRBD2. This CDR3 comprises 15 residues. The CDR3 nucleotides are TGTGCCAGCAGTAAACTAGCGGGAGGGCCAGAAACGCAGTATTTT. This encodes CASSKLAGGPETQYF.

J is TRBJ2-1 and V is TRBV7-2; D is undetermined. Deletions cut 5 bases from V and 0 bases from J, with 20 bases between. The germline CDR1 and CDR2 sequences are SGHTA and FQGNSA. The CDR3 is made up of 18 amino acids. CDR3 DNA: TGTGCCAGCAGCACCCTCCCCTACGGAGTCGGCTCCTACAATGAGCAGTTCTTC. Encoded protein: CASSTLPYGVGSYNEQFF. Drawing the rest from reference TRBV7-2 and TRBJ2-1, the complete variable domain is GAGVSQSPSNKVTEKGKDVELRCDPISGHTALYWYRQSLGQGLEFLIYFQGNSAPDKSGLPSDRFSAERTGGSVSTLTIQRTQQEDSAVYLCASSTLPYGVGSYNEQFFGPGTRLTVL.

This clonotype was seen a handful of times. CDR3 in DNA: TGTGCCAGCAGTGAAGTAGCACTAGCGGGAGTCAATGAGCAGTTCTTC. It encodes CASSEVALAGVNEQFF. This chain uses TRBV6-1 with TRBJ2-1; 11 positions agree with TRBD2. The J segment lost 6 bases and the V segment lost 1 base, leaving 5 bases of the junction unmatched. The CDR3 extends over 16 amino acids. The germline CDR1 and CDR2 sequences are MNHNS and SASEGT.

J is TRBJ2-2 and V is TRBV7-2; D is unclear. The ends were cut back, 5 bases at V and 0 bases at J, with 13 bases in the middle. Germline V lookup: CDR1 SGHTA, CDR2 FQGNSA. There are 16 residues in the CDR3. CDR3: CASSPRAAANTGELFF. The CDR3 DNA reads as TGTGCCAGCAGCCCCCGGGCTGCCGCGAACACCGGGGAGCTGTTTTTT.

The chain is built from TRBV24-1 and TRBJ2-5; the D is unclear. The CDR3 is 10 amino acids. Germline values: CDR1 KGHDR, CDR2 SFDVKD. V was pared by 6 bases and J by 6 bases, with 4 bases between. The CDR3 spells CATSSKTQYF. The CDR3, as DNA: TGTGCCACCAGTTCAAAGACCCAGTACTTC.

The J gene is TRBJ2-7, the V gene TRBV5-1; TRBD2 matches at 7 bases. The CDR3 has 14 amino acids. Trimming took 4 bases from V and 5 from J; bases not matched to a gene: 9. Germline-derived CDR1 and CDR2 are SGHRS and YFSETQ. The CDR3 sequence: CASSLPGGANEQYF. The DNA for the CDR3 is TGCGCCAGCAGCCTCCCGGGGGGTGCGAACGAGCAGTACTTC.

This clonotype was seen a handful of times. The chain uses TRBV27 and TRBJ1-2; TRBD1 is a possible D gene (6 bases). This CDR3 is built from 14 residues. From germline, CDR1 is MNHEY and CDR2 SMNVEV (reference sequence). V was clipped by 3 bases and J by 6 bases, with 14 bases between them. The CDR3 DNA reads TGTGCCAGCAGTTTCAGGGGTTCTTTCAATGGCTACACCTTC. This gives the protein CASSFRGSFNGYTF.

This clonotype appeared a few times. This chain connects TRBV7-2 to TRBJ2-2; D is uncertain. With 5 bases removed from V and 5 bases from J, the gap between germline ends came to 9 bases. In germline, CDR1 is SGHTA, CDR2 FQGNSA. The CDR3 covers 13 residues. CDR3 loop: CASSRFITGELFF. DNA for the CDR3: TGTGCCAGCAGCCGCTTCATTACCGGGGAGCTGTTTTTT.

This chain uses TRBV5-1 with TRBJ2-7, with D perhaps TRBD1 or TRBD2 (7 bases each). CDR1 is SGHRS and CDR2 is YFSETQ in the germline V gene. There are 15 residues in the CDR3. V lost 1 base to trimming and J lost 3 bases, with 14 bases between them. This CDR3 reads CASSLSGTALYEQYF. In DNA, the CDR3 is TGCGCCAGCAGCTTGAGCGGGACAGCCCTCTACGAGCAGTACTTC.

Here the CDR3 reads CASSQVMGIGELFF. CDR3 DNA sequence: TGCGCCAGCAGCCAAGTTATGGGTATCGGGGAGCTGTTTTTT. The chain carries TRBV4-1 and TRBJ2-2, with D unresolved. Trimming stripped 1 base from V and 7 bases from J, with 10 bases between. Germline assignment: CDR1 MGHRA and CDR2 YSYEKL. The CDR3 spans 14 residues.

V is TRBV6-1 and J is TRBJ2-3, with 8 bases aligning to TRBD2. This CDR3 contains 15 residues. CDR1 MNHNS and CDR2 SASEGT come from the germline V gene. V gave up 10 bases and J gave up 4 bases; unmatched junction bases: 13. In DNA, the CDR3 is TGTGCCATCCGGTCGGGAGGGGGAGGCGCAGATACGCAGTATTTT. Protein product: CAIRSGGGGADTQYF.

This clonotype was detected many times. The rearrangement uses TRBV7-9 and TRBJ1-2, with D possibly being TRBD1 (5 bases). CDR3 size: 13 residues. V was clipped by 5 bases and J by 8 bases, with 15 bases between them. Germline values: CDR1 SEHNR, CDR2 FQNEAQ (reference sequence). The chain's CDR3 is CASSHPGVRGYTF. The CDR3 nucleotides read TGTGCCAGCAGCCACCCGGGGGTTCGAGGCTACACCTTC.

This clonotype was seen a few times. The rearrangement uses TRBV6-2 or TRBV6-3 and TRBJ1-1; D is possibly TRBD1 (6 bases). The germline gives CDR1 MNHEY, CDR2 SVGEGT. This CDR3 has 12 residues. V lost 6 bases and J 7 bases, leaving 12 bases between the germline ends. The CDR3 DNA follows: TGTGCCAGCAGGTCTTACAGGGATGAAGCTTTCTTT. It translates to CASRSYRDEAFF.

The chain employs TRBV28 and TRBJ2-1; 7 positions match TRBD1. The assigned J gene may be wrong: the sequence end matches TRBJ2-7 better. The CDR3 is 13 amino acids. Germline CDR1 is MDHEN and CDR2 is SYDVKM. CDR3 amino acids: CASRKTGIPEQYF. CDR3 DNA sequence: TGTGCCAGCCGTAAGACAGGGATTCCCGAGCAGTACTTC.

This clonotype was seen a few times. The CDR3 loop reads CASRTVGGGPYNEQFF. In nucleotides, the CDR3 is TGTGCCAGCAGGACTGTTGGGGGGGGACCCTACAATGAGCAGTTCTTC. The chain employs TRBV28 and TRBJ2-1; 7 nucleotides line up with TRBD2. CDR1 is MDHEN and CDR2 is SYDVKM in the germline V gene. V trimming: 6 bases; J trimming: 2 bases; junction bases outside the gene matches: 10. This CDR3 has 16 residues.

In this sample, this clonotype turned up a few times. The chain carries TRBV7-2 and TRBJ2-3; D tentatively reads TRBD1 or TRBD2 (5 bases each). Trimming stripped 4 bases from V and 4 bases from J, with 12 bases between. The CDR3 runs 14 residues. Germline CDR1 SGHTA, CDR2 FQGNSA. The CDR3 sequence: CASSSEPGPDTQYF. The CDR3 DNA reads TGTGCCAGCAGCTCGGAGCCGGGGCCAGATACGCAGTATTTT.

V and J are TRBV11-1 and TRBJ2-1; TRBD1 might be the D (5 bases). This CDR3 is built from 14 residues. The germline gives CDR1 SGHAT, CDR2 FQDESV (reference sequence). V lost 4 bases and J 7 bases, leaving 14 bases between the germline ends. CDR3 sequence: CASSSGVSGNEQFF. In DNA, the CDR3 is TGTGCCAGCAGCTCCGGTGTCTCAGGGAATGAGCAGTTCTTC.